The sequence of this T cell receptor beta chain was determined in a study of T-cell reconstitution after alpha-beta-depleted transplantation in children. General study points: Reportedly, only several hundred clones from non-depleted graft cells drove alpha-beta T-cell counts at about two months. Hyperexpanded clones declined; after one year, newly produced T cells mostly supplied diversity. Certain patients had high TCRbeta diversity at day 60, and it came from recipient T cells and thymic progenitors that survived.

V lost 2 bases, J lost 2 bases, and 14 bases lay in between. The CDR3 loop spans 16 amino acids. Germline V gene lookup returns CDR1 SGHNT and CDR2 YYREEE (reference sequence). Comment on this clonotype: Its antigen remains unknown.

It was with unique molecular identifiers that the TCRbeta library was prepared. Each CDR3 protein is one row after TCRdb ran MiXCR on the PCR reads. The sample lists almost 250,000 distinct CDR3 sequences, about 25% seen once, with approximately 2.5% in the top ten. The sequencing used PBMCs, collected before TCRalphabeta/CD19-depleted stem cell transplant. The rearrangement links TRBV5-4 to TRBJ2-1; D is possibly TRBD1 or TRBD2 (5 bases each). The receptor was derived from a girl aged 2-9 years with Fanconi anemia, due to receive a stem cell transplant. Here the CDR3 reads CASSLAGRVPYNEQFF. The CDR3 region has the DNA TGTGCCAGCAGCTTAGCAGGGCGGGTTCCCTACAATGAGCAGTTCTTC.